These T cell receptor beta chains were read from a single sample in a study of blood T cell repertoires in COVID-19. Profiling relied on immunoSEQ multiplex PCR, and the TCRdb table lists in-frame clones only, not all of them. Of 170,000 or so clones listed, roughly 87% are singletons. Sequenced material: PBMCs or T cells enriched from blood (not recorded which). The receptors come from a woman aged 50 to 65 who had recovered from COVID-19. Both conserved end residues are part of each CDR3. D genes are given only for firm matches. Clone size is shown for a subset of rows, as once, few, many or a class of expanded clone.

>.|TRBV6-2/TRBV6-3|TRBJ2-7|.
CASSSWRFEEQYF
TGTGCCAGCAGTTCTTGGCGGTTTGAGGAGCAGTACTTC
>once|TRBV5-1|TRBJ2-7|.
CASSLGGFSYEQYF
TGCGCCAGCAGCTTGGGAGGTTTCTCCTACGAGCAGTACTTC
>.|TRBV13|TRBJ2-1|TRBD2
CASSLGLAGGNEQFF
TGTGCCAGCAGCTTGGGCCTAGCGGGAGGCAATGAGCAGTTCTTC
>once|TRBV12-3/TRBV12-4|TRBJ1-2|.
CASSLVGGYGYTF
TGTGCCAGCAGTTTAGTGGGGGGCTATGGCTACACCTTC
>.|TRBV28|TRBJ2-7|TRBD2
CATRLAGARGPYEQYF
TGTGCCACCCGACTAGCGGGAGCGAGGGGGCCCTACGAGCAGTACTTC
>once|TRBV30|TRBJ2-1|TRBD1
CAWSTGTGLNEQFF
TGTGCCTGGAGTACTGGGACAGGGCTTAATGAGCAGTTCTTC
>.|TRBV5-6|TRBJ2-7|.
CASSGGAGLRNEQYF
TGTGCCAGCAGCGGGGGGGCGGGTCTCCGCAACGAGCAGTACTTC
>.|TRBV6-5|TRBJ2-7|.
CANGKGGGDLYEQYF
TGTGCCAATGGAAAGGGTGGCGGGGACCTCTACGAGCAGTACTTC
>.|TRBV18|TRBJ1-4|.
CASSPQIRGRTAGNEKLFF
TGTGCCAGCTCACCACAAATCAGGGGTCGAACGGCGGGTAATGAAAAACTGTTTTTT
>.|TRBV5-4|TRBJ2-1|TRBD1
CASSSRQGTVSEQFF
TGTGCCAGCAGCTCCAGACAGGGGACCGTAAGTGAGCAGTTCTTC
>.|TRBV5-4|TRBJ1-2|TRBD1
CASSPRQGNYGYTF
TGTGCCAGCAGCCCCCGACAGGGCAACTATGGCTACACCTTC
>.|TRBV6-6|TRBJ2-7|TRBD1
CASSLRGGQGAYEQYF
TGTGCCAGCAGTCTCAGGGGTGGACAGGGGGCCTACGAGCAGTACTTC
>.|TRBV28|TRBJ1-6|TRBD1
CASSAGGYNSPLHF
TGTGCCAGCAGTGCAGGGGGCTATAATTCACCCCTCCACTTT
>.|TRBV10-2|TRBJ2-3|.
CASSESVRRISTDTQYF
TGCGCCAGCAGTGAGTCTGTGCGAAGAATCTCCACAGATACGCAGTATTTT
>.|TRBV10-1|TRBJ2-1|.
CASSESARSYNEQFF
TGCGCCAGCAGTGAGTCCGCGCGCTCCTACAATGAGCAGTTCTTC
>.|TRBV3-1/TRBV3-2|TRBJ2-5|.
CASSQEVRAPGQETQYF
TGTGCCAGCAGCCAAGAAGTTCGAGCGCCGGGGCAAGAGACCCAGTACTTC
>.|TRBV2|TRBJ2-5|.
CASSLRRDLQGTQYF
TGTGCCAGCAGTCTCCGCCGGGATTTACAAGGGACCCAGTACTTC
>.|TRBV9|TRBJ2-2|TRBD2
CASSVGLAGATGELFF
TGTGCCAGCAGCGTTGGCCTAGCGGGGGCAACCGGGGAGCTGTTTTTT
>.|TRBV5-4|TRBJ2-5|.
CASSSQETQYF
TGTGCCAGCAGCTCGCAAGAGACCCAGTACTTC
>.|TRBV28|TRBJ2-5|TRBD1
CASSRTGGVQETQYF
TGTGCCAGCAGTAGGACAGGGGGGGTTCAAGAGACCCAGTACTTC
>few|TRBV4-1|TRBJ2-7|.
CASSQGTGTSYEQYF
TGCGCCAGCAGCCAAGGAACAGGGACCTCCTACGAGCAGTACTTC
>.|TRBV28|TRBJ1-2|.
CASSQYRASGYTF
TGTGCCAGCAGTCAATACAGAGCCTCTGGCTACACCTTC
>.|TRBV6-5|TRBJ1-2|.
CASSYSSIQGAGYTF
TGTGCCAGCAGTTACTCGAGTATACAGGGTGCGGGCTACACCTTC
>.|TRBV5-1|TRBJ2-2|.
CASSLRTVNTGELFF
TGCGCCAGCAGCTTGAGGACAGTGAACACCGGGGAGCTGTTTTTT
>.|TRBV5-4|TRBJ2-7|TRBD2
CASSLTGLGNYEQYF
TGTGCCAGCAGCCTAACGGGACTAGGAAACTACGAGCAGTACTTC
>.|TRBV7-9|TRBJ2-2|.
CASRSISRNTGELFF
TGTGCCAGCAGATCCATTTCGAGAAACACCGGGGAGCTGTTTTTT
>.|TRBV15|TRBJ2-3|TRBD2
CATSSGRRGTDTQYF
TGTGCCACCAGCAGCGGGAGGAGGGGCACAGATACGCAGTATTTT
>many|TRBV5-6|TRBJ2-3|.
CASERGIADTQYF
TGTGCCAGCGAAAGGGGGATAGCAGATACGCAGTATTTT
>.|TRBV28|TRBJ2-7|.
CASSRTPSYEQYF
TGTGCCAGCAGTCGGACACCTTCCTACGAGCAGTACTTC
>.|TRBV28|TRBJ2-6|.
CASRGGPSGANVLTF
TGTGCCAGCAGGGGCGGGCCCTCTGGGGCCAACGTCCTGACTTTC
>.|TRBV25-1|TRBJ1-3|.
CASSELPSGDTAGNTIYF
TGTGCCAGCAGTGAATTGCCGTCAGGGGACACGGCTGGAAACACCATATATTTT
>.|TRBV3-1/TRBV3-2|TRBJ2-3|TRBD2
CASSLTSGISTKASTDTQYF
TGTGCCAGCAGCCTTACTAGCGGGATCTCCACGAAAGCTAGCACAGATACGCAGTATTTT
>.|TRBV5-6|TRBJ2-5|TRBD1
CASSYGTGGQETQYF
TGTGCCAGCAGTTACGGGACAGGCGGGCAAGAGACCCAGTACTTC
>.|TRBV19|TRBJ2-3|TRBD2
CASSKVSLAGAGDTQYF
TGTGCCAGTAGTAAGGTGTCGCTAGCGGGAGCGGGGGATACGCAGTATTTT
>.|TRBV5-1|TRBJ1-6|.
CASSSEGSYNSPLHF
TGCGCCAGCAGTTCCGAGGGCTCCTATAATTCACCCCTCCACTTT
>.|TRBV5-1|TRBJ2-1|TRBD2
CASSSGSSYNEQFF
TGCGCCAGCAGCAGCGGGAGTTCGTACAATGAGCAGTTCTTC